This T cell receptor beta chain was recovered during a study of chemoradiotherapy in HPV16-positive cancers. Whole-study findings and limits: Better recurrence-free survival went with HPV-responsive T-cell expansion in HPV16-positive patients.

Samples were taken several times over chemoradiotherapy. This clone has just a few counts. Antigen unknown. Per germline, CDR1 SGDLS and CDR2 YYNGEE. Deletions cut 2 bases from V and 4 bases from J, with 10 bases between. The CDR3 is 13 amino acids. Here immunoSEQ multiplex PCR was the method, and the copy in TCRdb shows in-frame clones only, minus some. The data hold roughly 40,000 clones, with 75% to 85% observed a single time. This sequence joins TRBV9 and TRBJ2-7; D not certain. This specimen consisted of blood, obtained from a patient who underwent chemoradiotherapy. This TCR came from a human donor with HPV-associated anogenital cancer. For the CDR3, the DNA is TGTGCCAGCAGCGTTGGTTTAGGGTACGAGCAGTACTTC. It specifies CASSVGLGYEQYF.